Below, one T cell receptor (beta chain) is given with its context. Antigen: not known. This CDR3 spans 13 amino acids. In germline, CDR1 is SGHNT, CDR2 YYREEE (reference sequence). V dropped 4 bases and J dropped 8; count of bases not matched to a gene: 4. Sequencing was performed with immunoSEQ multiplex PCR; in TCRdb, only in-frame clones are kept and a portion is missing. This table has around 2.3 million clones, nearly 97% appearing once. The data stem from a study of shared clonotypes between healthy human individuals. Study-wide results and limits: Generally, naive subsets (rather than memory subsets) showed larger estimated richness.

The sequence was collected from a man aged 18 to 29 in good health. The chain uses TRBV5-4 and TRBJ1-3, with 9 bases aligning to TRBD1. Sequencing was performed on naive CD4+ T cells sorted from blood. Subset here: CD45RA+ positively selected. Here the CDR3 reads CASSGDRGDTIYF. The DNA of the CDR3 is TGTGCCAGCAGCGGCGACAGGGGGGACACCATATATTTT.